The T cell receptor (beta chain) under discussion was sequenced for a study of T cells in Graves' hyperthyroidism and ophthalmopathy. TCR beta CDR3 region amplification was performed from RNA transcripts. The HTBI primer set was used in a first-round RT-PCR of the TCR CDR3. TCRdb called the multiplex PCR reads again in MiXCR, with one record for every CDR3 protein. The table lists 550,000 to 700,000 distinct CDR3 sequences, roughly 50% of them singletons. Study results and caveats: Ophthalmopathy got predicted by the model a median approximately 6.4 months before its onset. Blood held most thyroid clonotypes expanded above 0.001 frequency.

From germline, CDR1 is ENHRY and CDR2 SYGVKD. V gave up 2 bases and J gave up 0 bases, with 7 bases separating them. The length of the CDR3 is 14 residues. Points on this clonotype: Antigen: not known.

The receptor comes from an adult woman with Graves' disease, either hyperthyroidism or ophthalmopathy (not recorded which). The sequenced sample consisted of peripheral blood or thyroid tissue (not recorded which). The chain recombines TRBV10-3 with TRBJ2-5; D not certain. The CDR3 loop reads CAISEKGNQETQYF. CDR3 bases: TGTGCCATCAGTGAGAAGGGAAACCAAGAGACCCAGTACTTC.